This T cell receptor beta chain was captured in a study of T cell repertoires in cytomegalovirus infection. Study as a whole: The public TCR beta signatures pointed to both CMV infection and matching HLA type.

This clonotype showed up just a few times. Its target is unknown. Per germline, CDR1 SGHDT and CDR2 YYEEEE. V lost 6 bases, J lost 0 bases, and 10 bases lay in between. This CDR3 spans 14 amino acids. General study findings and limits: Carriage of CMV together with the relevant HLA was identifiable through cumulative public TCR beta family frequency. Ex vivo, HLA-C-restricted CMV-specific TCR beta clonotypes prevailed over the rest of the response.

TCRdb recomputed calls from the reads with MiXCR, one row per CDR3 protein. The table has about 530,000 distinct CDR3 sequences, more than 25% seen once. Source material: PBMCs. The gene calls are TRBV5-6 and TRBJ1-5, with no clear D. The sequence was collected from a human donor in good health (CMV status not recorded). Some clones in this sample may be carry-over from other donors' samples. The CDR3 region has the DNA TGTGCCAGCACCAAGATTTATAGCAATCAGCCCCAGCATTTT. This gives the protein CASTKIYSNQPQHF.